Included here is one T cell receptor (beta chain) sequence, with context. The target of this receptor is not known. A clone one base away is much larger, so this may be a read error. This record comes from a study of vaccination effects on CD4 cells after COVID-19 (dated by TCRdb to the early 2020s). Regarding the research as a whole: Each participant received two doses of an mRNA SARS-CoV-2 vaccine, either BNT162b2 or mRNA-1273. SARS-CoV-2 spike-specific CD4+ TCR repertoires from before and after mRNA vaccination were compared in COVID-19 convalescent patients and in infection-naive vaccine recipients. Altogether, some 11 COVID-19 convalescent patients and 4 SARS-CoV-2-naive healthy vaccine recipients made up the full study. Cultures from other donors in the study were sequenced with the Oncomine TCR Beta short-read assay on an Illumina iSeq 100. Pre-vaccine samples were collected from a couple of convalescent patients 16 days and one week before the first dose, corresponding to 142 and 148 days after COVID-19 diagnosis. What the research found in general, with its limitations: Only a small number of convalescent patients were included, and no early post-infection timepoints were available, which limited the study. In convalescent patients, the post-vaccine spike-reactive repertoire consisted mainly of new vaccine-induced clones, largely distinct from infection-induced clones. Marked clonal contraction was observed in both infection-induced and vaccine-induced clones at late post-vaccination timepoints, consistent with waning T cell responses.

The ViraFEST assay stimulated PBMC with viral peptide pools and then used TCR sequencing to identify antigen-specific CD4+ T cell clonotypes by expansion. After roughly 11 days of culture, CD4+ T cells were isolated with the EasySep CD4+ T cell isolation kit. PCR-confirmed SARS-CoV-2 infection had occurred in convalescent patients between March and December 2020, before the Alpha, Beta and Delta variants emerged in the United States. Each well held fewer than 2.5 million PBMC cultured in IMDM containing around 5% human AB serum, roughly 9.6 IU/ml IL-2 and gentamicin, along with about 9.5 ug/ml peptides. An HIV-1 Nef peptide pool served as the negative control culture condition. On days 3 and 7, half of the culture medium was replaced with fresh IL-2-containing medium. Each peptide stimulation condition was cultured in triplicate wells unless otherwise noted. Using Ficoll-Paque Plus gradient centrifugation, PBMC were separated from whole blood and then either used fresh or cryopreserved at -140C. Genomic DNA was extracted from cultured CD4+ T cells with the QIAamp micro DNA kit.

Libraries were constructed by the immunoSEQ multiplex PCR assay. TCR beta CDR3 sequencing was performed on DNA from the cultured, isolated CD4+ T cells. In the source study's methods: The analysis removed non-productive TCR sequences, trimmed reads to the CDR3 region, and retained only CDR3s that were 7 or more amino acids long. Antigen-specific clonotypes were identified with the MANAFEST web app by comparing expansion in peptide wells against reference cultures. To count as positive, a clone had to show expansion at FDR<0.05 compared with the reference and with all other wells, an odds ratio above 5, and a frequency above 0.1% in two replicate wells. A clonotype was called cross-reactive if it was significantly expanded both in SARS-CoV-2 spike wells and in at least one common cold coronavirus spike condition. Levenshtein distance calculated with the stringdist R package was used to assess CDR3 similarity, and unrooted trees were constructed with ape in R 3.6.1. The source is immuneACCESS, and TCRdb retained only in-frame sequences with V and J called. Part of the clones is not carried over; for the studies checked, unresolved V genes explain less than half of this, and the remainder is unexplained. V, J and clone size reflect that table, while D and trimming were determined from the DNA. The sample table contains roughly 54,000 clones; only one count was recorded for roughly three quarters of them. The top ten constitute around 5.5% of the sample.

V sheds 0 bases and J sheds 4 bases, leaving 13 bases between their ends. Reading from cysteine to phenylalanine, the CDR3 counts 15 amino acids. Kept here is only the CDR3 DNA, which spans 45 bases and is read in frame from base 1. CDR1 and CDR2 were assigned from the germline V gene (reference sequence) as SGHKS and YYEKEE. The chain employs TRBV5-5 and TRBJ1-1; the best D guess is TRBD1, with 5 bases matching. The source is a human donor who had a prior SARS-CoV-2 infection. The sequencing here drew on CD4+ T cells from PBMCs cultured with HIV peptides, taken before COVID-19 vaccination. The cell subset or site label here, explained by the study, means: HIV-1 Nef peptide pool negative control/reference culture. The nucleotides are TGTGCCAGCAGCTTGGAATGGGGCGGGAGCACTGAAGCTTTCTTT. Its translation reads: CASSLEWGGSTEAFF.